This is a list of T cell receptor beta chains from one sample in a study of blood T cell repertoires in COVID-19. Here immunoSEQ multiplex PCR was the method, and the copy in TCRdb shows in-frame clones only, minus some. This table has roughly 250,000 clones, roughly 88% appearing once. Material: PBMCs or T cells enriched from blood (not recorded which). These receptors all stem from a woman in her thirties or forties with acute COVID-19. Each CDR3 is given with its conserved first and last residue. The D gene is left open where the match is weak. Clone size, where shown, is once, few, many, or a class for clones that have expanded.

abundance	d_gene	v_gene	j_gene	CDR3nt	CDR3aa
.	.	TRBV30	TRBJ1-2	TGTGCCTATGGGGCGGGGGGCGGTGGCTACACCTTC	CAYGAGGGGYTF
.	.	TRBV7-8	TRBJ1-1	TGTGCCAGCAGCTACCCCGGTTACACTGAAGCTTTCTTT	CASSYPGYTEAFF
.	TRBD2	TRBV7-2	TRBJ2-1	TGTGCCAGCAGCTTAGTTGCGGGAGGGCTCAATGAGCAGTTCTTC	CASSLVAGGLNEQFF
.	.	TRBV7-9	TRBJ2-1	TGTGCCAGCAGCTTAGAGTACGCGGGGGCTAGCTCCTACAATGAGCAGTTCTTC	CASSLEYAGASSYNEQFF
.	TRBD1	TRBV12-5	TRBJ1-4	TGTGCTAGTGGTCCCCCGACAGGGGAAGAAGAAAAACTGTTTTTT	CASGPPTGEEEKLFF
.	.	TRBV12-3/TRBV12-4	TRBJ1-2	TGTGCCAGCAGTTTTGGACAACTCTATGGCTACACCTTC	CASSFGQLYGYTF
.	.	TRBV7-2	TRBJ1-2	TGTGCCAGCAGCTTAGTAGCCTATGGCTACACCTTC	CASSLVAYGYTF
.	.	TRBV7-2	TRBJ2-5	TGTGCCAGCAGCCTTAGCGTTCTGGGAGAGACCCAGTACTTC	CASSLSVLGETQYF
.	.	TRBV24-1	TRBJ1-1	TGTGCCACCCCCACAGGGCCTAACACTGAAGCTTTCTTT	CATPTGPNTEAFF
.	TRBD2	TRBV28	TRBJ2-1	TGTGCCAGCAGTTTCGCGCGGGAGGGCTATGAGCAGTTCTTC	CASSFAREGYEQFF
.	.	TRBV24-1	TRBJ2-3	TGTGCCACCGCGGAGGGCGCAGATACGCAGTATTTT	CATAEGADTQYF
.	.	TRBV19	TRBJ1-3	TGTGCCAGTACTCAGGGGCTCGGAAACACCATATATTTT	CASTQGLGNTIYF
.	.	TRBV10-3	TRBJ1-2	TGTGCCATCAGCGACGACTACTCAGGGGAGAATAATGGCTACACCTTC	CAISDDYSGENNGYTF
.	.	TRBV6-5	TRBJ2-5	TGTGCCAGCTCCCTCGGGACATTAGGGGAGACCCAGTACTTC	CASSLGTLGETQYF
.	TRBD2	TRBV28	TRBJ2-7	TGTGCCAGCAGTTTAGAGGTGGGGGGGTCCTACGAGCAGTACTTC	CASSLEVGGSYEQYF
once	TRBD2	TRBV2	TRBJ2-1	TGTGCCAGCACCCCCCCTGGACTAGCGAATATCAATGAGCAGTTCTTC	CASTPPGLANINEQFF
.	.	TRBV4-1	TRBJ2-2	TGCGCCAGCAGCCAAGGAATCAGAGGGGGTGGGACGAACACCGGGGAGCTGTTTTTT	CASSQGIRGGGTNTGELFF
.	TRBD1	TRBV7-8	TRBJ2-5	TGTGCCAGCAGCCCCCCGGGACAGGGAATCCAAGAGACCCAGTACTTC	CASSPPGQGIQETQYF
.	.	TRBV7-8	TRBJ2-3	TGTGCCAGCAGCCCAGTGGGGCTGGGGGATACGCAGTATTTT	CASSPVGLGDTQYF
.	.	TRBV28	TRBJ1-2	TGTGCCAGCTCCCCTCAGGGTACGAGATATGGCTACACCTTC	CASSPQGTRYGYTF
.	.	TRBV3-1/TRBV3-2	TRBJ1-6	TGTGCCAGCAGCCAGGCCCCGAATTCACCCCTCCACTTT	CASSQAPNSPLHF
.	TRBD2	TRBV18	TRBJ2-1	TGTGCCAGCTCACGTAGCGGGAGTTCCTACAATGAGCAGTTCTTC	CASSRSGSSYNEQFF
.	TRBD2	TRBV27	TRBJ2-7	TGTGCCAGCAGTTTTGCTAGCGGGGGGGGCGAGCAGTACTTC	CASSFASGGGEQYF
.	.	TRBV6-5	TRBJ2-3	TGTGCCAGCAGTTTGGGGGGGCTTCCCACAGATACGCAGTATTTT	CASSLGGLPTDTQYF
.	.	TRBV30	TRBJ1-6	TGTGCCTGGACAGCTGGACAGCAGCGTTCACCCCTCCACTTT	CAWTAGQQRSPLHF
.	TRBD2	TRBV11-2	TRBJ2-7	TGTGCCAGCAGCTTAGCTGGGACTAGCGGGAGAGGTCAGTACTTC	CASSLAGTSGRGQYF
few	.	TRBV7-2	TRBJ1-1	TGTGCCAGCAGCTTAGCGGGGGGGAACACTGAAGCTTTCTTT	CASSLAGGNTEAFF
.	TRBD2	TRBV7-2	TRBJ2-1	TGTGCCAGCAGCCCCCGGACTAGCGGCTACAATGAGCAGTTCTTC	CASSPRTSGYNEQFF
.	.	TRBV4-1	TRBJ1-1	TGCGCCAGCAGCCACCCCAGGGATGACACTGAAGCTTTCTTT	CASSHPRDDTEAFF
.	.	TRBV7-9	TRBJ2-4	TGTGCCAGCAGCGAACAGGGTCTAGCCAAAAACATTCAGTACTTC	CASSEQGLAKNIQYF
.	.	TRBV11-2	TRBJ2-3	TGTGCCAGCAGTTCCAGAATGTCTAGCACAGATACGCAGTATTTT	CASSSRMSSTDTQYF
.	.	TRBV2	TRBJ1-1	TGTGCCAGCAGTGAAAACAGAGGGCACACTGAAGCTTTCTTT	CASSENRGHTEAFF
.	TRBD1	TRBV19	TRBJ1-5	TGTGCCAGTAGTTCGGGACAGCGCGGGGGCAATCAGCCCCAGCATTTT	CASSSGQRGGNQPQHF
.	.	TRBV28	TRBJ1-1	TGTGCCAGCAGTACCGTTCAGCGGACTGAAGCTTTCTTT	CASSTVQRTEAFF
once	TRBD1	TRBV2	TRBJ1-1	TGTGCCAGCCGACCGGGACAGGGGGCATCTGAAGCTTTCTTT	CASRPGQGASEAFF